The rows below give T cell receptor beta chains drawn from one sample of a study of T cell responses to AZD1222 COVID-19 vaccine. Some clones are missing from TCRdb's copy, which holds only in-frame ones; the method was immunoSEQ multiplex PCR. The sample lists around 130,000 clones, about 90% occurring once. The sequences come from peripheral blood, collected 28 days after the second dose of the MenACWY control vaccine. The receptors derive from an adult who received the MenACWY meningococcal vaccine as a control. CDR3s include the opening cysteine and the closing phenylalanine or tryptophan. A D gene is named only where the DNA matches it firmly. Not all rows give a size; the values are once, few, many and, for expanded clones, a class.

. | TRBJ2-1 | TRBV6-5 | . | TGTGCCAGCAGTAACTTGCGTGGGGAGCAGTTCTTC | CASSNLRGEQFF
TRBD1 | TRBJ2-5 | TRBV28 | . | TGTGCCACCGGGACAGGGTTAGAGACCCAGTACTTC | CATGTGLETQYF
TRBD1 | TRBJ2-1 | TRBV11-3 | . | TGTGCCAGCAGCCAAGAGGGGACAGGGGCCAATGAGCAGTTCTTC | CASSQEGTGANEQFF
. | TRBJ2-5 | TRBV10-2 | . | TGCGCCAGCAGTGAGTCTCTAGCAACGGGGAGCCAGTACTTC | CASSESLATGSQYF
. | TRBJ2-1 | TRBV9 | . | TGTGCCAGCAGCCCCGACTGGGGCTCCTACAATGAGCAGTTCTTC | CASSPDWGSYNEQFF
. | TRBJ2-5 | TRBV12-3/TRBV12-4 | . | TGTGCCAGCAGTTACCCTTATCGAGAGACCCAGTACTTC | CASSYPYRETQYF
. | TRBJ1-6 | TRBV7-8 | . | TGTGCCAGCAGCCTCCTGGGGGCCGGCAATTCACCCCTCCACTTT | CASSLLGAGNSPLHF
. | TRBJ1-6 | TRBV9 | . | TGTGCCAGCAGCGTAGGCGCGAACCATTCACCCCTCCACTTT | CASSVGANHSPLHF
. | TRBJ2-1 | TRBV12-5 | . | TGTGCTAGTGGTTTGGGGGTAGTTCACAATGAGCAGTTCTTC | CASGLGVVHNEQFF
TRBD2 | TRBJ2-7 | TRBV6-5 | . | TGTGCAGCGTCACGGGGGGAAACTGTTTCCTACGAGCAGTACTTC | CAASRGETVSYEQYF
. | TRBJ1-5 | TRBV7-2 | . | TGTGCCAGCAGCCGCGTCGAGAGTCAGCCCCAGCATTTT | CASSRVESQPQHF
. | TRBJ1-2 | TRBV9 | . | TGTGCCAGCAAGCGAGAGATCACCGGTGACTATGGCTACACCTTC | CASKREITGDYGYTF
. | TRBJ2-5 | TRBV15 | . | TGTGCCACCAGCCTAAGGATGGGGGCCGGCGAGACCCAGTACTTC | CATSLRMGAGETQYF
. | TRBJ2-3 | TRBV27 | . | TGTGCCAGCAGGACCGACCTGAACACAGATACGCAGTATTTT | CASRTDLNTDTQYF
. | TRBJ1-2 | TRBV5-1 | . | TGCGCCAGCAGCCGAGATCCCGGGGCGTATGGCTACACCTTC | CASSRDPGAYGYTF
. | TRBJ2-3 | TRBV9 | . | TGTGCCAGCAGCGGACAGGAGGCAGATACGCAGTATTTT | CASSGQEADTQYF
. | TRBJ2-3 | TRBV25-1 | . | TGTGCCAGCAGATATTCTGGGGCCACAGATACGCAGTATTTT | CASRYSGATDTQYF
TRBD1 | TRBJ1-4 | TRBV15 | . | TGTGCCACCAGCAGAGGGGGACAGGGGGTGTCTAATGAAAAACTGTTTTTT | CATSRGGQGVSNEKLFF
TRBD1 | TRBJ1-2 | TRBV7-9 | . | TGTGCCAGCAGCATATCCGGGACAGGGGTTGGCTACACCTTC | CASSISGTGVGYTF
TRBD2 | TRBJ2-1 | TRBV6-2/TRBV6-3 | . | TGTGCCAGCAGCCATCTAGCGGGGGGCCTCGTTGAGCAGTTCTTC | CASSHLAGGLVEQFF
. | TRBJ2-7 | TRBV6-5 | . | TGTGCCAGCAGCTCCCCAGGGACGCCCGAAGGCGAGCAGTACTTC | CASSSPGTPEGEQYF
TRBD2 | TRBJ2-7 | TRBV7-8 | . | TGTGCCAGCAGACGGACTAGCGGGAGTAGTAGCACTGCCTACGAGCAGTACTTC | CASRRTSGSSSTAYEQYF
. | TRBJ1-4 | TRBV10-3 | once | TGTGCCATCAGTGGAACAGCTAATGAAAAACTGTTTTTT | CAISGTANEKLFF
. | TRBJ2-7 | TRBV28 | . | TGTGCCAGCAGTTTATCAGGGCAAGGAAACGAGCAGTACTTC | CASSLSGQGNEQYF
. | TRBJ1-5 | TRBV6-2/TRBV6-3 | . | TGTGCCAGCAGTTACTCAAGGGACGGAACGCGGCCCCAGCATTTT | CASSYSRDGTRPQHF
. | TRBJ1-2 | TRBV4-3 | . | TGCGCCAGCAGCCAAGACAGGAAAATGAGCCGTTATGGCTACACCTTC | CASSQDRKMSRYGYTF
TRBD2 | TRBJ2-5 | TRBV4-1 | . | TGCGCCAGCAGCCAAGACGCTAGCGGGAGGGCCGGAGAGACCCAGTACTTC | CASSQDASGRAGETQYF
. | TRBJ1-5 | TRBV10-3 | . | TGTGCCATCAGTGATGAAGGACTTATTAGCAATCAGCCCCAGCATTTT | CAISDEGLISNQPQHF
. | TRBJ2-7 | TRBV14 | . | TGTGCCAGCAGCCAAGATCGTTGGGGCACCTCCTACGAGCAGTACTTC | CASSQDRWGTSYEQYF
. | TRBJ2-2 | TRBV28 | . | TGTGCCAGCAGTTTAGTGGGATACACCGGGGAGCTGTTTTTT | CASSLVGYTGELFF
. | TRBJ1-3 | TRBV28 | once | TGTGCCAGCGGACAGTTCTCTGGAAACACCATATATTTT | CASGQFSGNTIYF
TRBD1 | TRBJ1-5 | TRBV6-2/TRBV6-3 | few | TGTGCCAGCAGTTACTCACCGGGACAGGTCAGCAATCAGCCCCAGCATTTT | CASSYSPGQVSNQPQHF